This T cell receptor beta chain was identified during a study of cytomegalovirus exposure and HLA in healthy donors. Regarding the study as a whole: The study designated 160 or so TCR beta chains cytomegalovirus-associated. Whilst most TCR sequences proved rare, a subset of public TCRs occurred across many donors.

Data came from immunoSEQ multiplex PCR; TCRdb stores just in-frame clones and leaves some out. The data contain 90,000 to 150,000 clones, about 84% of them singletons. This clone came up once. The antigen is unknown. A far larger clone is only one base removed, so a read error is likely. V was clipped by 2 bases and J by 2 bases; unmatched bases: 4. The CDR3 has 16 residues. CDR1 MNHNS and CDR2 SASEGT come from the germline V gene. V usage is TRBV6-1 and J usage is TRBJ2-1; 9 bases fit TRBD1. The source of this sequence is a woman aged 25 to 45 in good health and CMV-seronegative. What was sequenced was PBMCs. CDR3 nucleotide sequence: TGTGCCAGCAGTGAACCGAGACAGGGGGCCTACAATGAGCAGTTCTTC. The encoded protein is CASSEPRQGAYNEQFF.